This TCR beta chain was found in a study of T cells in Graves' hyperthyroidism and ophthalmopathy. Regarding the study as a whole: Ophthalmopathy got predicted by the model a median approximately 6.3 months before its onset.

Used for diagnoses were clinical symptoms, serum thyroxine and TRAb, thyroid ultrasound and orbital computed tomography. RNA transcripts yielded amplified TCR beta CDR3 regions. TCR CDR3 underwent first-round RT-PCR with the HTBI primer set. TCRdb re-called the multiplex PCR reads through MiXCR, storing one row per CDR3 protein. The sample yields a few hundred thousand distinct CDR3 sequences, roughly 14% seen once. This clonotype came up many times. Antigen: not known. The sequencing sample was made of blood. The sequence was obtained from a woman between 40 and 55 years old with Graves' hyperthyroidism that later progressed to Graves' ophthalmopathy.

The CDR3 coding sequence is TGTGCCAGCAGCCCGCTAGCGGGAGTATTAGAGACCCAGTACTTC. The encoded protein is CASSPLAGVLETQYF. The chain couples TRBV11-2 to TRBJ2-5; TRBD2 agrees at 10 bases. This CDR3 has 15 residues. The V and J ends lost 5 bases and 4 bases, in that order; junction bases with no gene match: 7. CDR1 and CDR2 from the germline V gene are SGHAT and FQNNGV.